These T cell receptor beta chains were read from a single sample in a study of OX40 agonist ivuxolimab in advanced cancers. The data were produced by immunoSEQ multiplex PCR, yet TCRdb's version contains in-frame clones alone and is incomplete. The sample holds 25,000 to 30,000 clones, 84% seen once. Sequenced here: CD4+ or CD8+ T cells sorted from blood, sampled in a trial of the OX40 agonist ivuxolimab. The source of these receptors is an adult with an advanced solid tumor such as melanoma, head and neck, liver or kidney cancer. The conserved cysteine and the conserved F or W are not part of the CDR3 here. The D gene is left open where the match is weak. A clone size is listed for some rows: how often the clone was seen (once, few, many), or a class if it is expanded.

>TRBV19|once|NA|TRBJ1-1
ASSIGQLEAF
>TRBV4-3|NA|NA|TRBJ2-1
ASSQGSISYNEQF
>TRBV11-2|NA|TRBD2|TRBJ2-5
ASSLLAGGRETQY
>TRBV7-9|NA|NA|TRBJ2-7
ASSLNGGPSEQY
>TRBV7-3|NA|TRBD1|TRBJ2-7
ASSPTGMKYEQY
>TRBV18|NA|NA|TRBJ1-1
ASSPERGTEAF
>TRBV7-6|NA|NA|TRBJ1-3
ASSFRVGTIY
>TRBV7-6|NA|NA|TRBJ2-5
ASSLTERETQY
>TRBV6-6|NA|NA|TRBJ1-1
ASSYPIQGGDTEAF
>TRBV6-5|NA|NA|TRBJ2-7
ASSYGQGYSYEQY
>TRBV15|NA|NA|TRBJ1-2
ATSRSPYHTSGGYT
>TRBV2|NA|NA|TRBJ2-3
ASSAGGSSTDTQY
>TRBV5-6|NA|NA|TRBJ2-7
ASSVGSSYEQY
>TRBV27|once|TRBD2|TRBJ2-3
ASSSSGSTDTQY
>TRBV4-1|NA|NA|TRBJ1-1
ASSQLVRGAEAF
>TRBV7-9|NA|NA|TRBJ1-3
ASSLVAERNTIY
>TRBV5-4|NA|NA|TRBJ1-4
ASSLGGSYNEKLF
>TRBV11-3|NA|TRBD1|TRBJ1-1
ASSLGQGTEAF
>TRBV30|NA|NA|TRBJ2-7
AWRGGSSYEQY
>TRBV30|once|NA|TRBJ2-6
ACDDSGANVLT
>TRBV27|NA|TRBD2|TRBJ2-3
ASTRSSGGDTQY
>TRBV27|NA|TRBD1|TRBJ2-1
ASSLMGDREIGDEQF
>TRBV30|NA|NA|TRBJ1-2
AWSPGVNYGYT
>TRBV2|once|NA|TRBJ2-7
ASMPGDRDSGEQY
>TRBV6-4|NA|TRBD1|TRBJ1-1
ASRDRDGGTEAF
>TRBV2|NA|TRBD2|TRBJ2-5
ASSSGLAGGGETQY
>TRBV13|NA|NA|TRBJ1-1
ASSLSGAEAF
>TRBV6-1|NA|NA|TRBJ1-2
ASSELGQVAGGYT
>TRBV18|NA|NA|TRBJ2-6
ASSPHEGTLSGANVLT
>TRBV9|NA|NA|TRBJ2-7
ASRSLRTGAYEQY
>TRBV4-3|NA|TRBD2|TRBJ2-1
ASSTLAGSYNEQF
>TRBV29-1|NA|NA|TRBJ2-3
SLREDTQY
>TRBV5-4|NA|NA|TRBJ2-7
ASSFRENHEQY
>TRBV6-4|NA|TRBD2|TRBJ2-3
ASRERGGSTDTQY
>TRBV4-3|NA|TRBD2|TRBJ2-3
ASSQEGAGGPDTQY
>TRBV5-6|NA|TRBD2|TRBJ2-5
ASSLGLAGGPEETQY
>TRBV7-2|NA|TRBD2|TRBJ2-2
ASSYLLVAGGPTGELF
>TRBV27|NA|NA|TRBJ2-5
ASSLGPLETQY
>TRBV27|NA|NA|TRBJ1-2
ASSLSSGRPRA
>TRBV7-9|NA|NA|TRBJ2-2
ASSHPSGQPGELF
>TRBV7-2|NA|TRBD1|TRBJ2-7
ASSFWTGSGEQY
>TRBV6-6|NA|NA|TRBJ1-5
ASSSGVGQPQH
>TRBV4-1|few|NA|TRBJ1-5
ASSQERDAYQPQH
>TRBV10-1|once|TRBD2|TRBJ2-3
ASSEIAGGAADTQY
>TRBV5-1|once|NA|TRBJ1-6
ASSGVGDFNSPLH
>TRBV5-1|few|NA|TRBJ1-1
ASSLAGVTEAF
>TRBV5-1|once|TRBD1|TRBJ1-2
ASSLGQGAWGYT
>TRBV28|NA|TRBD1|TRBJ1-1
ASSFGTVNTEAF
>TRBV6-1|once|NA|TRBJ2-7
ASSESEVYEQY
>TRBV2|NA|NA|TRBJ2-2
ASSESANTGELF
>TRBV19|NA|TRBD1|TRBJ2-1
ASGRGQGKGNEQF
>TRBV5-1|NA|NA|TRBJ2-7
ASSLAQGAYEQY
>TRBV19|NA|NA|TRBJ2-5
ASSIVGSPAGTQY
>TRBV9|NA|TRBD1|TRBJ1-1
ASSAPWGRGENTEAF
>TRBV27|NA|NA|TRBJ2-1
ASSLSGYGVNEQF
>TRBV4-1|NA|NA|TRBJ1-4
ASSDGSSTNEKLF
>TRBV4-1|NA|NA|TRBJ1-1
ASSHPGPFGAF
>TRBV1|NA|NA|TRBJ1-2
TSSQVSPSYNYGYT
>TRBV7-9|NA|TRBD1|TRBJ2-7
ASSTDLDRAYEQY
>TRBV4-1|NA|TRBD2|TRBJ2-7
ASSQDVLAGRYEQY